One and the same sample provided the 6 T cell receptor beta chains below, sequenced in a study of control samples from healthy donors and cancer patients. Libraries were prepared by immunoSEQ multiplex PCR; TCRdb keeps only in-frame clonotypes and omits some of them. The sample includes under 100,000 clones, roughly 89% of them seen just once. The sequenced sample was PBMCs. The receptors originated from a woman between 50 and 59 years old with colorectal cancer.

The chain employs TRBV19 and TRBJ2-5; weak D call: TRBD2 (6 bases). This CDR3 has 14 residues. CDR1 is LNHDA and CDR2 is SQIVND in the germline V gene (reference sequence). V was trimmed by 9 bases and J by 2 bases, leaving 16 bases between them. The CDR3 sequence is CASRLRGSQETQYF. CDR3 sequence (DNA): TGTGCCAGCCGGCTCCGGGGGTCTCAAGAGACCCAGTACTTC. Together with reference TRBV19 and TRBJ2-5, the CDR3 gives the full variable domain: DGGITQSPKYLFRKEGQNVTLSCEQNLNHDAMYWYRQDPGQGLRLIYYSQIVNDFQKGDIAEGYSVSREKKESFPLTVTSAQKNPTAFYLCASRLRGSQETQYFGPGTRLLVL.

This chain uses TRBV6-2 or TRBV6-3 with TRBJ1-1; 9 bases map to TRBD1. In germline, CDR1 is MNHEY, CDR2 SVGEGT. CDR3 length: 15 residues. The V and J ends lost 6 bases and 4 bases, in that order; junction bases with no gene match: 9. Here the CDR3 reads CASSLQGARVTEAFF. In DNA, the CDR3 is TGTGCCAGCAGCTTACAGGGGGCGCGGGTCACTGAAGCTTTCTTT.

V gene TRBV2 combines with J gene TRBJ2-2; TRBD2 matches at 10 bases. V was clipped by 0 bases and J by 5 bases; unmatched bases: 9. Germline V CDR1 and CDR2: SNHLY, FYNNEI. This CDR3 has 18 residues. CDR3 DNA: TGTGCCAGCAGTGAAGCGAGGGCTAGCGGGGGAGAAACCGGGGAGCTGTTTTTT. It specifies CASSEARASGGETGELFF.

This chain uses TRBV2 with TRBJ2-1; D perhaps matches TRBD1 (5 bases). The CDR3 covers 16 residues. The V end was cut by 6 bases, the J end by 8 bases, with 23 bases between. Germline V lookup: CDR1 SNHLY, CDR2 FYNNEI. In DNA form, the CDR3 reads TGTGCCAGCAGATATAGGGGTATACTTTTATACGATGAGCAGTTCTTC. Protein sequence: CASRYRGILLYDEQFF.

About this clone: The CDR3 ends on some other residue instead of the conserved phenylalanine or tryptophan, so this is likely a read error. The chain combines TRBV28 with TRBJ1-5; 10 nucleotides line up with TRBD1. The germline V gene encodes CDR1 MDHEN and CDR2 SYDVKM. CDR3 length: 16 residues. J lost 7 bases, V lost 3 bases, and 9 bases had no gene match. The CDR3 DNA is TGTGCCAGCAGTTTTTGGGACAGGGGAAGAGGCCAGCCCCAGCATCTT. Translated: CASSFWDRGRGQPQHL.

The chain couples TRBV28 to TRBJ2-7; 10 bases line up with TRBD1. The CDR3 spans 15 residues. J gave up 5 bases and V 3 bases, and 7 bases lay outside the gene matches. Germline V gene sequence: CDR1 MDHEN, CDR2 SYDVKM. This CDR3 is CASSFGTGVGNEQYV. CDR3 sequence (DNA): TGTGCCAGCAGTTTTGGGACAGGGGTGGGCAACGAGCAGTACGTC.